Listed here are 32 T cell receptor beta chains from one sample, sequenced in a study of cytomegalovirus exposure and HLA in healthy donors. Amplification used 60 Vbeta primers and 13 Jbeta primers. Measured with immunoSEQ multiplex PCR; TCRdb has only the in-frame clones, and not every one. The sample yields about 170,000 clones, under 80% seen once. The sequencing input was PBMCs. These receptors originate from a female donor in good health and CMV-seronegative.

This rearrangement joins TRBV7-2 to TRBJ2-1; 11 bases fit TRBD2. This CDR3 has 16 residues. The germline V gene has CDR1 SGHTA and CDR2 FQGNSA. J gave up 5 bases and V 3 bases, and 6 bases lay outside the gene matches. The CDR3 nucleotides are TGTGCCAGCAGCTTCCCCGCTAGCGGGGGGAACAATGAGCAGTTCTTC. This encodes CASSFPASGGNNEQFF.

The rearrangement joins TRBV7-8 to TRBJ2-3; the match to TRBD2 covers 14 bases. CDR1 and CDR2 from the germline V gene are SGHVS and FQNEAQ. CDR3 size: 15 residues. The V gene end was trimmed by 4 bases and the J gene end by 5 bases; junction bases not matched to a gene: 2. This CDR3 reads CASSSGLAGGDTQYF. As DNA, the CDR3 is TGTGCCAGCAGCTCCGGACTAGCGGGGGGAGATACGCAGTATTTT.

The genes are TRBV5-6 and TRBJ1-3; 7 nucleotides align to TRBD1. V was clipped by 2 bases and J by 3 bases; unmatched bases: 5. The CDR3 runs 15 residues. CDR1 and CDR2 from the germline V gene are SGHDT and YYEEEE. The CDR3 region has the DNA TGTGCCAGCAGCTTTGGGACAGCTAGTGGAAACACCATATATTTT. Amino acids: CASSFGTASGNTIYF. Full variable domain (rest looked up from reference TRBV5-6 and TRBJ1-3): DAGVTQSPTHLIKTRGQQVTLRCSPKSGHDTVSWYQQALGQGPQFIFQYYEEEERQRGNFPDRFSGHQFPNYSSELNVNALLLGDSALYLCASSFGTASGNTIYFGEGSWLTVV.

The CDR3 region is CASRRLNTEAFF. CDR3 nucleotide sequence: TGTGCCAGCAGGAGGCTGAACACTGAAGCTTTCTTT. V is TRBV6-5 and J is TRBJ1-1, with D unclear. V was pared by 6 bases and J by 0 bases, with 5 bases between. The length of the CDR3 is 12 residues. In germline, CDR1 is MNHEY, CDR2 SVGAGI.

A single count supports this clone. This chain joins TRBV9 and TRBJ2-5, with TRBD1 matching 9 bases. Germline V gene sequence: CDR1 SGDLS, CDR2 YYNGEE. J lost 3 bases, V lost 4 bases, and 7 bases had no gene match. The CDR3 has 15 residues. This CDR3 is CASSPTGTGKETQYF. The CDR3 DNA is TGTGCCAGCAGCCCCACCGGGACAGGGAAAGAGACCCAGTACTTC.

There are a few counts of this clone. This rearrangement joins TRBV4-2 to TRBJ2-3; D is undetermined. The CDR3 totals 13 residues. The V and J ends lost 3 bases and 7 bases respectively, with 11 bases between them. CDR1 LGHNA and CDR2 YNFKEQ come from the germline V gene. CDR3 sequence reads: CASSQSLSYTQYF. CDR3 sequence (DNA): TGTGCCAGCAGCCAGTCCCTGAGTTATACGCAGTATTTT.

The CDR3 protein is CASSLAGVENTIYF. CDR3 coding DNA: TGTGCCAGCAGCTTGGCCGGGGTAGAAAACACCATATATTTT. V usage is TRBV5-4 and J usage is TRBJ1-3; D unresolved. Germline assignment: CDR1 SGHNT and CDR2 YYREEE (reference sequence). Trimming cost V 0 bases and J 6 bases, with 10 bases left between them. The CDR3 covers 14 residues.

In its sample, this clone was seen once. The chain has TRBV30 and TRBJ2-7, with D possibly TRBD2 on 5 matching bases. Germline V gene data show CDR1 as GTSNPN and CDR2 as SVGIG (reference sequence). The CDR3 spans 11 residues. Trimming removed 1 base at V and 7 bases at J, with 8 bases between. The CDR3 spells CAWSASGEQYF. The CDR3 DNA is TGTGCCTGGAGTGCGAGCGGTGAGCAGTACTTC.

The rearrangement uses TRBV6-1 and TRBJ1-3; 7 bases fit TRBD1. The CDR3 loop spans 15 amino acids. The junction had 8 bases not matched to a gene; V was cut back by 0 bases and J by 9 bases. CDR1 is MNHNS and CDR2 is SASEGT in the germline V gene. The CDR3 DNA sequence: TGTGCCAGCAGTGAAGCGGGAGACAGGGAGTCCACCATATATTTT. It yields the protein CASSEAGDRESTIYF.

As for this clone: Compared with germline, one end of the junction differs, possibly owing to a read error. Additional DNA sequences in this sample encode the identical CDR3. The rearrangement links TRBV6-6 to TRBJ1-2; D gene uncertain. CDR1 and CDR2 (germline): MNHNY, SVGAGI (reference sequence). The CDR3 is made up of 15 amino acids. For the CDR3, the DNA is TGCGCCAGCAGCCCAACTCCCGACCGGATGGGCGGCTACACCTTC. It encodes CASSPTPDRMGGYTF.

This chain connects TRBV11-2 to TRBJ1-4; 11 nucleotides match TRBD1. CDR1 SGHAT and CDR2 FQNNGV come from the germline V gene. The CDR3 sequence is 14 residues long. The V and J ends lost 6 bases and 7 bases, in that order; junction bases with no gene match: 4. The CDR3 here is CASSRGTGGEKLFF. The CDR3 DNA reads TGTGCCAGCAGTCGGGGGACAGGGGGTGAAAAACTGTTTTTT. Looking up the rest from reference TRBV11-2 and TRBJ1-4 gives the full variable domain: EAGVAQSPRYKIIEKRQSVAFWCNPISGHATLYWYQQILGQGPKLLIQFQNNGVVDDSQLPKDRFSAERLKGVDSTLKIQPAKLEDSAVYLCASSRGTGGEKLFFGSGTQLSVL.

This clone appeared a few times. The gene calls are TRBV6-1 and TRBJ1-1; D gene ambiguous. Germline CDR1 is MNHNS and CDR2 is SASEGT. The CDR3 extends over 11 amino acids. The V end was cut by 2 bases, the J end by 6 bases, with 4 bases between. The CDR3 here is CASSEYPEAFF. The CDR3 DNA reads as TGTGCCAGCAGTGAATATCCTGAAGCTTTCTTT.

For the CDR3, the DNA is TGTGCCATCAGTGAGAATGGAGGGCCGAACGGTGAGCAGTTCTTC. Translated: CAISENGGPNGEQFF. The rearrangement joins TRBV10-3 to TRBJ2-1; possibly TRBD2 for D (6 bases). The V gene lost 2 bases and the J gene lost 9 bases, with 17 bases spanning the gap. The CDR3 runs to 15 residues. The germline V gene encodes CDR1 ENHRY and CDR2 SYGVKD.

The chain joins TRBV5-1 to TRBJ1-6; TRBD1 matches at 9 bases. Germline-derived CDR1 and CDR2 are SGHRS and YFSETQ. The CDR3 is made up of 15 amino acids. V lost 4 bases to trimming and J lost 11 bases; unmatched junction nucleotides: 10. The CDR3 DNA follows: TGCGCCAGCAGCACTGCGGACAGGGGTGGTACACCCCTCCACTTT. Amino acid sequence: CASSTADRGGTPLHF.

The chain is built from TRBV5-5 and TRBJ2-4; weak D call: TRBD1 (6 bases). In germline, CDR1 is SGHKS, CDR2 YYEKEE (reference sequence). V was pared by 4 bases and J by 0 bases, with 20 bases between. The CDR3 runs to 18 residues. The CDR3 sequence: CASSQVWGQNLAKNIQYF. In DNA, the CDR3 is TGTGCCAGCAGCCAGGTTTGGGGACAAAACTTAGCCAAAAACATTCAGTACTTC.

This rearrangement joins TRBV5-5 to TRBJ2-7, with 10 bases lining up with TRBD2. Trimming took 4 bases from V and 2 from J; bases not matched to a gene: 3. The V gene's germline CDR1 is SGHKS and CDR2 YYEKEE (reference sequence). The CDR3 extends over 14 amino acids. As DNA, the CDR3 is TGTGCCAGCAGCGCTAGCGGGAGCACCTACGAGCAGTACTTC. Translating gives CASSASGSTYEQYF.

The V gene is TRBV28, the J gene TRBJ2-7, with 11 nucleotides matching TRBD2. Trimming at V came to 7 bases and at J to 0 bases, leaving 17 bases not matched to a gene. This CDR3 is 19 amino acids long. Per the germline V gene, CDR1 is MDHEN and CDR2 is SYDVKM. The CDR3 here is CASNQRLAGSLGLSYEQYF. CDR3 nucleotide sequence: TGTGCCAGCAACCAACGACTAGCGGGATCCCTCGGTCTCTCCTACGAGCAGTACTTC. Full variable domain (remainder filled in from reference TRBV28 and TRBJ2-7): DVKVTQSSRYLVKRTGEKVFLECVQDMDHENMFWYRQDPGLGLRLIYFSYDVKMKEKGDIPEGYSVSREKKERFSLILESASTNQTSMYLCASNQRLAGSLGLSYEQYFGPGTRLTVT.

The rearrangement joins TRBV5-1 to TRBJ2-3; possible D gene TRBD1, 5 bases. Trimming stripped 0 bases from V and 2 bases from J, with 16 bases between. This CDR3 is built from 17 residues. Germline values: CDR1 SGHRS, CDR2 YFSETQ. The CDR3 nucleotides are TGCGCCAGCAGCTTGGGGGTGGGCCAGGGCGTCACAGATACGCAGTATTTT. Residues: CASSLGVGQGVTDTQYF.

This clone was seen a handful of times. The V call is TRBV4-1, the J call TRBJ2-7; 11 bases align to TRBD2. The CDR3 length is 16 residues. V was clipped by 4 bases and J by 7 bases; unmatched bases: 12. Germline V gene data show CDR1 as MGHRA and CDR2 as YSYEKL. CDR3 residues: CASSPIATSGSGEQYF. CDR3 bases: TGCGCCAGCAGCCCGATAGCCACTAGCGGGAGTGGGGAGCAGTACTTC.

The chain uses TRBV6-5 and TRBJ1-5; the D is unclear. CDR1 is MNHEY and CDR2 is SVGAGI in the germline V gene. Between the trimmed V and J ends, which lost 6 bases and 2 bases, there was a span of 14 bases. The CDR3 loop spans 15 amino acids. The CDR3 nucleotides are TGTGCCAGCAGGACGGATCGGGGTGGCAATCAGCCCCAGCATTTT. Translation: CASRTDRGGNQPQHF.

The V gene is TRBV18, the J gene TRBJ1-1, with D possibly TRBD1 on 6 matching bases. Per the germline V gene, CDR1 is KGHSH and CDR2 is LQKENI. V lost 4 bases and J lost 11, with 29 bases in between. The CDR3 runs 17 residues. The CDR3 DNA reads TGTGCCAGCTCACTGTCCGGGATAACAGGGAGCCGGTTTAGGGCTTTCTTT. It encodes CASSLSGITGSRFRAFF.

The V call is TRBV19, the J call TRBJ1-1; D ambiguous. Trimming pared 7 bases from V and 4 bases from J, leaving 10 bases between. Germline loops: CDR1 LNHDA, CDR2 SQIVND (reference sequence). The length of the CDR3 is 12 residues. The CDR3 DNA reads TGTGCCAGTAAGGAGGGAGTCACTGAAGCTTTCTTT. Amino acid sequence: CASKEGVTEAFF. The variable domain in full, with the rest retrieved from reference TRBV19 and TRBJ1-1, is DGGITQSPKYLFRKEGQNVTLSCEQNLNHDAMYWYRQDPGQGLRLIYYSQIVNDFQKGDIAEGYSVSREKKESFPLTVTSAQKNPTAFYLCASKEGVTEAFFGQGTRLTVV.

This clone is a singleton in its sample. V usage is TRBV5-1 and J usage is TRBJ1-1; D is ambiguous. Trimming stripped 5 bases from V and 0 bases from J, with 11 bases between. Germline CDR1 reads SGHRS; CDR2 reads YFSETQ. The CDR3 length is 14 residues. The CDR3 DNA follows: TGCGCCAGCAGAACAAGACAACTGAACACTGAAGCTTTCTTT. This translates into CASRTRQLNTEAFF.

The chain couples TRBV6-4 to TRBJ1-4; D is uncertain. The CDR3 is made up of 15 amino acids. Germline V lookup: CDR1 MRHNA, CDR2 SNTAGT. V was clipped by 6 bases and J by 0 bases, with 11 bases between them. The CDR3 DNA follows: TGTGCCAGCAGAAGAGAGAGTGCAACTAATGAAAAACTGTTTTTT. This codes for CASRRESATNEKLFF.

The gene calls are TRBV7-2 and TRBJ2-5; the D gene is possibly TRBD2 (5 bases). Trimming removed 5 bases from V and 3 bases from J, with 13 bases in between. The length of the CDR3 is 14 residues. CDR1 and CDR2 (germline): SGHTA, FQGNSA. DNA for the CDR3: TGTGCCAGCAGCCCTGCCGACGGGAAAGAGACCCAGTACTTC. Translating it yields CASSPADGKETQYF.

The CDR3 DNA is TGTGCCAGCAGCGGAGGACACCCCTTTTTGCTAGCGGACTGGGGGAATGAGCAGTTCTTC. Amino acids: CASSGGHPFLLADWGNEQFF. The chain employs TRBV13 and TRBJ2-1; 7 positions match TRBD2. The CDR3 has 20 residues. Germline loops: CDR1 PRHDT, CDR2 FYEKMQ (reference sequence). V shed 5 bases and J 7 bases; nucleotides not matched to a gene: 26. Based on the CDR3 plus reference TRBV13 and TRBJ2-1, the full variable domain is AAGVIQSPRHLIKEKRETATLKCYPIPRHDTVYWYQQGPGQDPQFLISFYEKMQSDKGSIPDRFSAQQFSDYHSELNMSSLELGDSALYFCASSGGHPFLLADWGNEQFFGPGTRLTVL.

This chain connects TRBV28 to TRBJ2-7, with TRBD1 matching over 8 bases. The CDR3 has 13 residues. From germline, CDR1 is MDHEN and CDR2 SYDVKM. Trimming at V came to 11 bases and at J to 2 bases, leaving 8 bases not matched to a gene. The CDR3 DNA reads as TGTGCCTTTAGGGGGACAGGAGCCTACGAGCAGTACTTC. Protein sequence: CAFRGTGAYEQYF.

This clone was recorded a few times. The CDR3 DNA is TGCGCCAGCAGCCAAGACGAGGGGGCGAGGGAAAAACTGTTTTTT. Translation: CASSQDEGAREKLFF. This chain links TRBV4-3 with TRBJ1-4, with 7 bases that match TRBD1. The CDR3 length is 15 residues. CDR1 is LGHNA, CDR2 YSLEER, per germline. The V gene end was trimmed by 0 bases and the J gene end by 8 bases; junction bases not matched to a gene: 6.

The chain couples TRBV28 to TRBJ1-1; D is unresolved. The V end was cut by 7 bases, the J end by 1 base, with 7 bases between. The germline CDR1 and CDR2 sequences are MDHEN and SYDVKM. CDR3 length equals 12 residues. This chain's CDR3 is CASTPSNTEAFF. CDR3 nucleotide sequence: TGTGCCAGCACCCCGTCGAACACTGAAGCTTTCTTT. Together with reference TRBV28 and TRBJ1-1, the CDR3 gives the full variable domain: DVKVTQSSRYLVKRTGEKVFLECVQDMDHENMFWYRQDPGLGLRLIYFSYDVKMKEKGDIPEGYSVSREKKERFSLILESASTNQTSMYLCASTPSNTEAFFGQGTRLTVV.

The rearrangement joins TRBV9 to TRBJ2-1; the match to TRBD2 covers 8 bases. V was clipped by 5 bases and J by 4 bases; unmatched bases: 11. This CDR3 has 16 residues. Per the germline V gene, CDR1 is SGDLS and CDR2 is YYNGEE. This CDR3 reads CASSPGSIAGYNEQFF. As DNA, the CDR3 is TGTGCCAGCAGTCCGGGTTCTATAGCGGGGTACAATGAGCAGTTCTTC. The variable domain in full, with the rest retrieved from reference TRBV9 and TRBJ2-1, is DSGVTQTPKHLITATGQRVTLRCSPRSGDLSVYWYQQSLDQGLQFLIQYYNGEERAKGNILERFSAQQFPDLHSELNLSSLELGDSALYFCASSPGSIAGYNEQFFGPGTRLTVL.

This clone was picked up one time. The V call is TRBV5-1, the J call TRBJ2-7; TRBD2 aligns across 15 bases. This CDR3 has 17 amino acids. J was trimmed by 2 bases and V by 3 bases; bases with no gene match: 6. Germline-derived CDR1 and CDR2 are SGHRS and YFSETQ. In nucleotides, the CDR3 is TGCGCCAGCAGCTCCGGGACTAGCGGGGGGTTTACCTACGAGCAGTACTTC. It codes for CASSSGTSGGFTYEQYF.

The chain employs TRBV4-3 and TRBJ1-5, with 8 bases fitting TRBD1. The germline V gene encodes CDR1 LGHNA and CDR2 YSLEER. The J segment lost 0 bases and the V segment lost 0 bases, leaving 7 bases of the junction unmatched. This CDR3 has 18 residues. The CDR3 nucleotides are TGCGCCAGCAGCCAAGATCTTGAGACAGGGGATAGCAATCAGCCCCAGCATTTT. It yields the protein CASSQDLETGDSNQPQHF.